The 15 T cell receptor beta chains presented below share a single source sample, sequenced in a study of blood T cell repertoires in COVID-19. The table came from immunoSEQ multiplex PCR; TCRdb's copy has only in-frame clones and leaves some out. The sample has tens of thousands of clones, 70% to 90% seen once. Source material: peripheral blood. These receptors came from a human donor in a cohort sampled during active COVID-19.

The chain uses TRBV9 and TRBJ2-3; TRBD2 aligns across 10 bases. J was trimmed by 6 bases and V by 3 bases; bases with no gene match: 4. This CDR3 is 14 amino acids long. The germline CDR1 and CDR2 sequences are SGDLS and YYNGEE. The CDR3 DNA reads TGTGCCAGCAGCGCCCTAGCGGGAGTGGATACGCAGTATTTT. Its translation is CASSALAGVDTQYF.

The V call is TRBV7-2, the J call TRBJ2-7; D is ambiguous. V lost 5 bases and J 1 base, leaving 3 bases between the germline ends. The germline CDR1 and CDR2 sequences are SGHTA and FQGNSA. The CDR3 runs to 11 residues. In DNA, the CDR3 is TGTGCCAGCAGCCTATCCTACGAGCAGTACTTC. It is translated as CASSLSYEQYF.

The rearrangement uses TRBV11-3 and TRBJ2-7; a possible D gene is TRBD1 (7 bases). The CDR3 is 15 residues long. Germline assignment: CDR1 SGHNT and CDR2 YENEEA. V dropped 2 bases and J dropped 3 bases, with 14 bases sitting between them. The DNA for the CDR3 is TGTGCCAGCAGCTTATTGGCAGGGGGGTTCTACGAGCAGTACTTC. Its translation: CASSLLAGGFYEQYF.

The chain employs TRBV7-3 and TRBJ2-2; 8 bases are a match to TRBD2. CDR1 and CDR2 from the germline V gene are SGHTA and FQGTGA. V lost 4 bases to trimming and J lost 4 bases; unmatched junction nucleotides: 8. The CDR3 covers 16 residues. DNA for the CDR3: TGTGCCAGCAGCTCTTACGGGAGGGCCACCACCGGGGAGCTGTTTTTT. It is translated as CASSSYGRATTGELFF.

This clone has only a few counts. The chain joins TRBV3-1 (or the pseudogene TRBV3-2) to TRBJ2-7; the D is unclear. The germline V gene has CDR1 LGHDT and CDR2 YNNKEL (reference sequence). Trimming removed 0 bases at V and 2 bases at J, with 8 bases between. The CDR3 has 14 residues. CDR3 coding DNA: TGTGCCAGCAGCCAAGATAAGCTGGCCTACGAGCAGTACTTC. Translation gives CASSQDKLAYEQYF.

The CDR3 protein is CAIGVAGDTQYF. As DNA, the CDR3 is TGTGCCATAGGGGTGGCGGGGGATACGCAGTATTTT. The chain joins TRBV19 to TRBJ2-3, with D tentatively TRBD2 (6 bases). Germline V CDR1 and CDR2: LNHDA, SQIVND (reference sequence). The CDR3 is 12 residues long. The V end lost 10 bases, the J end lost 6 bases, and 14 bases lay between the germline ends.

The gene calls are TRBV6-5 and TRBJ2-3; TRBD1 aligns across 8 bases. CDR1 MNHEY and CDR2 SVGAGI come from the germline V gene. Losses at the gene ends were 0 bases for V and 2 bases for J; bases not matched to a gene: 4. The CDR3 sequence is 16 residues long. This chain's CDR3 is CASSYSGTGTTDTQYF. The DNA for the CDR3 is TGTGCCAGCAGTTACTCCGGGACAGGAACCACAGATACGCAGTATTTT.

In DNA form, the CDR3 reads TGTGCCAGCAGCTCTAGCCGAAACATCTCCTACGAGCAGTACTTC. Translating it yields CASSSSRNISYEQYF. The gene calls are TRBV11-3 and TRBJ2-7; a weak D match, TRBD2 (5 bases). Germline lookup yields CDR1 SGHNT and CDR2 YENEEA. The V end was cut by 4 bases, the J end by 0 bases, with 13 bases between. This CDR3 comprises 15 residues.

The genes are TRBV27 and TRBJ1-2; D is uncertain. The CDR3 is 14 residues long. CDR1 is MNHEY, CDR2 SMNVEV, per germline (reference sequence). The V end was cut by 5 bases, the J end by 1 base, with 11 bases between. CDR3 amino acids: CASSDAGSNYGYTF. CDR3 DNA: TGTGCCAGCAGTGATGCAGGTAGTAACTATGGCTACACCTTC.

This clone has a single count. The chain employs TRBV19 and TRBJ1-2, with 12 bases fitting TRBD1. Germline V gene data show CDR1 as LNHDA and CDR2 as SQIVND (reference sequence). After removal of 3 bases from V and 7 bases from J, the junction contained 12 bases not matched to a gene. This CDR3 contains 17 residues. DNA of the CDR3: TGTGCCAGTAGTATTGTAGGGACAGGGGGCAAAGCGGCTGGCTACACCTTC. Residues: CASSIVGTGGKAAGYTF.

This clone is a singleton in its sample. The gene calls are TRBV5-4 and TRBJ1-2, with 10 bases identical to TRBD1. CDR1 and CDR2 (germline): SGHNT, YYREEE (reference sequence). CDR3 size: 15 residues. Trimming at V came to 4 bases and at J to 4 bases, leaving 7 bases not matched to a gene. In DNA form, the CDR3 reads TGTGCCAGCAGCCATACGGACAGGGGGGTCTATGGCTACACCTTC. It is translated as CASSHTDRGVYGYTF.

The chain carries TRBV11-2 and TRBJ2-4; 10 nucleotides align to TRBD1. V was clipped by 3 bases and J by 8 bases; unmatched bases: 4. Germline V gene data show CDR1 as SGHAT and CDR2 as FQNNGV. The CDR3 has 14 residues. In DNA, the CDR3 is TGTGCCAGCAGCTTTTCCGGGACAGGGGACATTCAGTACTTC. It codes for CASSFSGTGDIQYF.

This clone came up a few times. A read error may account for a junction end that differs from germline. The chain has TRBV7-7 and TRBJ2-7; 7 nucleotides agree with TRBD2. The CDR3 spans 13 residues. Germline V gene data show CDR1 as SSHAT and CDR2 as FNYEAQ (reference sequence). CDR3 in DNA: TGTGCTAGCAGCGCGGGGACTACCTACGAGCAGTACTTC. Protein product: CASSAGTTYEQYF.

The chain uses TRBV7-3 and TRBJ1-2; tentative D call: TRBD1 (5 bases). In germline, CDR1 is SGHTA, CDR2 FQGTGA. This CDR3 is 15 amino acids long. Trimming took off 5 bases at V and 4 bases at J, with 17 bases between the two ends. The DNA of the CDR3 is TGTGCCAGCAGCCCCGGTGGGGCGGGGGGCTATGGCTACACCTTC. Residues: CASSPGGAGGYGYTF. Supplemented by reference TRBV7-3 and TRBJ1-2, the full variable domain reads GAGVSQTPSNKVTEKGKYVELRCDPISGHTALYWYRQSLGQGPEFLIYFQGTGAADDSGLPNDRFFAVRPEGSVSTLKIQRTERGDSAVYLCASSPGGAGGYGYTFGSGTRLTVV.

The table lists this clone with a count of one. This chain joins TRBV5-4 and TRBJ2-7; TRBD1 agrees at 8 bases. J gave up 0 bases and V 4 bases, and 6 bases lay outside the gene matches. This CDR3 has 15 amino acids. Per germline, CDR1 SGHNT and CDR2 YYREEE (reference sequence). The CDR3: CASSPTQGGSYEQYF. As DNA, the CDR3 is TGTGCCAGCAGCCCAACACAGGGGGGCTCCTACGAGCAGTACTTC.